This note documents a single T cell receptor (beta chain) sequence. Its antigen remains unknown. Its ends do not fully match the called genes, so a read error is possible. This sample is drawn from a study of CD8+CD57+ T cells in acquired aplastic anemia. Looking at the study overall: Sorted CD4+ plus CD8+ cells gave DNA averaging 3.2 ug.

An expansion of CD8+CD57+ cells by flow cytometry had been shown in patients chosen for sequencing. Patients were untreated when blood was sampled. Notes on the study in general: Found in both controls and patients were 25 to 35 CD8+ CDR3 sequences.

CDR3 and TCR beta VDJ profiling relied on a genomic DNA template. One entry per CDR3 protein, called by TCRdb with MiXCR from the reads. This sample has over 150,000 distinct CDR3 sequences, with about 70% found just once. Germline assignment: CDR1 SGHTA and CDR2 FQGTGA. CDR3 length equals 14 residues. The rearrangement uses TRBV7-3 and TRBJ2-7, with TRBD2 identical over 7 bases. The sequence was obtained from a human donor with aplastic anemia. Sample: sorted CD4+, CD8+, or CD8+CD57+ T cells (not recorded which) from PBMCs. CDR3 amino acids: CASRLSGAGGEQYF. CDR3 in DNA: TGTGCCAGCAGATTAAGCGGGGCTGGGGGGGAGCAGTACTTC.